This is a list of T cell receptor beta chains from one sample in a study of a mutant IDH1 vaccine in newly diagnosed glioma. TCRdb keeps only in-frame clones here, not all; method: immunoSEQ multiplex PCR. Of fewer than 40,000 clones in the sample, 90% are singletons; the top ten hold roughly 5%. No antigen has been assigned to these receptors. The input for sequencing was PBMCs, taken from a glioma patient whose treatment included an IDH1 peptide vaccine. The receptors were gathered from a woman aged 40 to 50 with glioma. Both conserved end residues are part of each CDR3. The D gene is left open where the match is weak. Clone size is shown for a subset of rows, as once, few, many or a class of expanded clone.

- TRBJ2-1 TRBV29-1 12 - CSASGGRGEQFF TGCAGCGCCTCTGGGGGGCGCGGTGAGCAGTTCTTC
TRBD2 TRBJ2-5 TRBV10-2 16 - CASSEGLAGGQETQYF TGCGCCAGCAGTGAGGGGTTAGCGGGGGGACAAGAGACCCAGTACTTC
TRBD1 TRBJ1-2 TRBV28 15 - CASSGDRGAVGGYTF TGTGCCAGCAGCGGCGACAGGGGCGCCGTCGGCGGCTACACCTTC
- TRBJ1-5 TRBV7-2 13 - CASSTASNQPQHF TGTGCCAGCAGCACAGCCAGCAATCAGCCCCAGCATTTT
- TRBJ1-1 TRBV7-2 14 - CASSFQALGTEAFF TGTGCCAGCAGCTTCCAGGCGCTGGGCACTGAAGCTTTCTTT
- TRBJ2-7 TRBV7-2 11 - CASSLSYEQYF TGTGCCAGCAGCTTAAGCTACGAGCAGTACTTC
- TRBJ2-7 TRBV10-1 14 - CASEGHGESYEQYF TGCGCCAGCGAGGGACACGGGGAGTCCTACGAGCAGTACTTC
- TRBJ1-1 TRBV7-9 13 - CASSLATGTEAFF TGTGCCAGCAGCTTAGCCACCGGGACTGAAGCTTTCTTT
- TRBJ2-7 TRBV7-2 14 - CASSGLRGRNEQYF TGTGCCAGCAGCGGGCTTCGCGGACGGAACGAGCAGTACTTC
- TRBJ2-1 TRBV4-3 14 - CASSQLGRNNEQFF TGCGCCAGCAGCCAATTAGGACGCAACAATGAGCAGTTCTTC
- TRBJ1-3 TRBV2 16 few CASNPGWDNSGNTIYF TGTGCCAGCAACCCAGGCTGGGACAACTCTGGAAACACCATATATTTT
- TRBJ2-6 TRBV14 16 - CASSPGSYSGANVLTF TGTGCCAGCAGCCCAGGGTCCTACTCTGGGGCCAACGTCCTGACTTTC
- TRBJ1-5 TRBV27 16 - CASRPGTSGGNQPQHF TGTGCCAGCAGACCCGGGACATCTGGGGGCAATCAGCCCCAGCATTTT
TRBD1 TRBJ2-2 TRBV19 16 - CASSRDRGAYTGELFF TGTGCCAGTAGTCGCGACAGGGGTGCCTACACCGGGGAGCTGTTTTTT
- TRBJ2-2 TRBV7-6 13 - CASSWGLDGELFF TGTGCCAGCAGCTGGGGACTCGACGGGGAGCTGTTTTTT
TRBD2 TRBJ2-7 TRBV15 14 - CATSSEGLAYEQYF TGTGCCACCAGCAGCGAGGGACTAGCCTACGAGCAGTACTTC
- TRBJ2-5 TRBV7-9 11 - CASSSWETQYF TGTGCCAGCAGCTCCTGGGAGACCCAGTACTTC
- TRBJ1-2 TRBV6-1 15 - CASTPGGGGTYGYTF TGTGCCAGCACCCCCGGGGGAGGGGGGACCTATGGCTACACCTTC
- TRBJ1-2 TRBV7-9 16 - CASSLAGAAGLYGYTF TGTGCCAGCAGCTTAGCGGGGGCGGCTGGTCTCTATGGCTACACCTTC
TRBD2 TRBJ2-7 TRBV27 14 once CASSFGTSGDEQYF TGTGCCAGCAGTTTCGGTACTAGCGGGGACGAGCAGTACTTC
- TRBJ1-6 TRBV7-6 16 - CASSLGGRGGTSPLHF TGTGCCAGCAGCTTAGGCGGGAGAGGGGGGACCTCACCCCTCCACTTT
TRBD2 TRBJ2-3 TRBV19 15 - CASSIPSGRTDTQYF TGTGCCAGTAGTATTCCTAGCGGTCGCACAGATACGCAGTATTTT
- TRBJ1-4 TRBV6-5 16 - CASSSPGTTRREKLFF TGTGCCAGCAGTTCCCCCGGGACAACTAGGCGGGAAAAACTGTTTTTT
- TRBJ1-5 TRBV2 14 - CASSGGGSNQPQHF TGTGCCAGCAGTGGGGGGGGGAGCAATCAGCCCCAGCATTTT
TRBD1 TRBJ1-5 TRBV2 14 - CASSVGQGRQPQHF TGTGCCAGCAGTGTGGGACAGGGCAGGCAGCCCCAGCATTTT
- TRBJ2-3 TRBV27 14 - CASSLLEATDTQYF TGTGCCAGCAGTTTACTAGAAGCCACAGATACGCAGTATTTT